This TCR beta chain was identified during a study of persistence of HIV-infected CD4 T cells. This was the immunoSEQ version 4 assay in survey mode. The data were produced by immunoSEQ multiplex PCR, yet TCRdb's version contains in-frame clones alone and is incomplete. The sample consists of about 41,000 clones, around three quarters of them appearing once. The germline gives CDR1 SEHNR, CDR2 FQNEAQ (reference sequence). Losses at the gene ends were 5 bases for V and 13 bases for J; bases not matched to a gene: 8. This CDR3 has 13 residues. Findings and limits, study-wide: CMV- and Gag-responding cells had lower TCRbeta richness than CD3/CD28-responding cells.

Notes on this clone: Its matching antigen is unknown.

An overlapping HIV-1 Gag peptide pool stimulated these cells at roughly 0.97 ug/peptide/mL. CD40L/CD69 double-negative CD45RO-high memory CD4+ T cells were collected. This receptor was obtained from an adult man with HIV who was CMV-seropositive. This sample comprised CD4+ T cells sorted from PBMCs after roughly 18-hour stimulation, obtained from a patient who received antiretroviral therapy. The rearrangement joins TRBV7-9 to TRBJ2-7; 13 bases are a match to TRBD2. DNA for the CDR3: TGTGCCAGCAGCCGTGGACTAGCGGGAGCATTCTACTTC. Translating gives CASSRGLAGAFYF. Filled out from reference TRBV7-9 and TRBJ2-7, the complete variable domain reads DTGVSQNPRHKITKRGQNVTFRCDPISEHNRLYWYRQTLGQGPEFLTYFQNEAQLEKSRLLSDRFSAERPKGSFSTLEIQRTEQGDSAMYLCASSRGLAGAFYFGPGTRLTVT.